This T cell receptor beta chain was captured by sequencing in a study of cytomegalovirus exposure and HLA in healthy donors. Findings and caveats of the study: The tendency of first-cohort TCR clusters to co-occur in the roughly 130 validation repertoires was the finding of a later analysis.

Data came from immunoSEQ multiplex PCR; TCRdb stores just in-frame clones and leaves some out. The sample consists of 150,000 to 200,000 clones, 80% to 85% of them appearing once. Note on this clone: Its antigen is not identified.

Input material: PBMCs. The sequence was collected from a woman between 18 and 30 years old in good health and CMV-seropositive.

The CDR3 here is CASSSGLLAGANVLTF. The CDR3 bases are TGTGCCAGCAGTTCGGGACTCCTGGCTGGGGCCAACGTCCTGACTTTC. The chain couples TRBV6-5 to TRBJ2-6; maybe TRBD2 (6 bases). Germline loops: CDR1 MNHEY, CDR2 SVGAGI. The CDR3 covers 16 residues. With 4 bases removed from V and 2 bases from J, the gap between germline ends came to 12 bases.